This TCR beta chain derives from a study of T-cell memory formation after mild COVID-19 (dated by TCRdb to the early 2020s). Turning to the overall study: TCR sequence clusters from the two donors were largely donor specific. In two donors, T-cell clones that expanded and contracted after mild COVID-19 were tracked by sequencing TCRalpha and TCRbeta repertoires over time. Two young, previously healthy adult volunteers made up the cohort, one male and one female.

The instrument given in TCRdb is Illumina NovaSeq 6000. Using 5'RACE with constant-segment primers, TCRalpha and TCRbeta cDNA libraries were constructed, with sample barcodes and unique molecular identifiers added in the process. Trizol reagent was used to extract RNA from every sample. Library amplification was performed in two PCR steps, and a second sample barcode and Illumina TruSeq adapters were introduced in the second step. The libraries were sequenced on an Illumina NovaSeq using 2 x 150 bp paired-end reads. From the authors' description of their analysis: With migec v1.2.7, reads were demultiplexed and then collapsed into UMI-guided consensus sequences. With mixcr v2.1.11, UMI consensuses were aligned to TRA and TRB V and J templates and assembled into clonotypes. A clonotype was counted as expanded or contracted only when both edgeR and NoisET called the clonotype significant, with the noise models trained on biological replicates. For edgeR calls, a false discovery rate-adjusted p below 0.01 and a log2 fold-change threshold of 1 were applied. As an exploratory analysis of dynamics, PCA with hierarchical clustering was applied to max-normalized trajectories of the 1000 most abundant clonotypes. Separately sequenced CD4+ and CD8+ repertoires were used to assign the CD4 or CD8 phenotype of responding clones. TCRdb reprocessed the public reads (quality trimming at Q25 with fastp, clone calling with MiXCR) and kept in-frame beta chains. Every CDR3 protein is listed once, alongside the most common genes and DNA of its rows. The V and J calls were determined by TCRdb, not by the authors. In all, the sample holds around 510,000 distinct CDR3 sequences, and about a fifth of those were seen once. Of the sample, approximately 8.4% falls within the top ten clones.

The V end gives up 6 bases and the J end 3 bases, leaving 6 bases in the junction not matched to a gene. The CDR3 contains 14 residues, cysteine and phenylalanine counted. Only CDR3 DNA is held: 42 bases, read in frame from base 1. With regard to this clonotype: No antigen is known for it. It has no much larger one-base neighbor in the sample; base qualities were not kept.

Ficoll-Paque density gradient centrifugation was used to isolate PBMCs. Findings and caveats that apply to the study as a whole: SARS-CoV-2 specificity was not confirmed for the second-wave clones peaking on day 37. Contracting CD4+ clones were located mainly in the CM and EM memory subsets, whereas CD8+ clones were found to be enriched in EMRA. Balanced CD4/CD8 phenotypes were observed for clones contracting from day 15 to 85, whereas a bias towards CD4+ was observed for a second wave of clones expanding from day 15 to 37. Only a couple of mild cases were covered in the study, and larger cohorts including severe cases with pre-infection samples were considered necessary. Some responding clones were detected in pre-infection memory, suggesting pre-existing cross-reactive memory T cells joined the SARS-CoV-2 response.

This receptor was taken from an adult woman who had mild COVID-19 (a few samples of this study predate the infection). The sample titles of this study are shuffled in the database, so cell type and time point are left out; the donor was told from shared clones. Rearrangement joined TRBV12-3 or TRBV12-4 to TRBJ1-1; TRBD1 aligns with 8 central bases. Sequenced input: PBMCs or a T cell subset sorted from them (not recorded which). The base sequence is TGTGCCAGCAGAAAGGACAGGGAGGACACTGAAGCTTTCTTT. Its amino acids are CASRKDREDTEAFF.